The T cell receptor beta chain described here comes from a study of blood T cells in healthy people across ages. The study, taken as a whole, reports: Researchers judged that diversity estimates from one million T cells fell short of true values. Correlation between TCR beta diversity and naive T cell percentage was strong.

About this clonotype itself: What it recognizes is unknown. A read error may be the cause here, since a much bigger clone is one base away.

The CDR3 covers 12 residues. CDR1 is SQVTM and CDR2 is ANQGSEA in the germline V gene. A second PCR of roughly 6 to 12 cycles used a sample-barcoded 5' primer and a J-beta primer mix. A template-switch adaptor containing 12 random nucleotides labeled each cDNA molecule. Each CDR3 protein gets one entry after TCRdb re-called the 5' RACE reads with MiXCR. Among roughly 800,000 distinct CDR3 sequences listed, around half were seen once. This TCR derives from a man older than 75 in good health. The material sequenced was blood. The gene calls are TRBV29-1 and TRBJ2-7, with D perhaps being TRBD1 or TRBD2 (5 bases each). The J call may not be correct, given that the DNA end is closer to TRBJ2-5. This CDR3 reads CSVNGGDETQYF. As DNA, the CDR3 is TGCAGCGTTAATGGGGGAGACGAGACCCAGTACTTC.